What follows are 14 T cell receptor beta chains derived from one specimen sequenced in a study of blood T cells in healthy people across ages. Next came a second PCR, run for roughly 6 to 11 cycles, which used a sample-barcoded 5' primer along with a J-beta primer mix. TCRdb fed the 5' RACE reads into MiXCR, producing one record per CDR3 protein. The sample has more than 1,400,000 distinct CDR3 sequences; roughly 40% are singletons. Material: blood. These receptors were obtained from a woman aged 18-29 years in good health.

The rearrangement uses TRBV9 and TRBJ2-1, with TRBD1 matching 8 bases. V was pared by 3 bases and J by 2 bases, with 4 bases of the junction left unmatched. Germline V CDR1 and CDR2: SGDLS, YYNGEE. CDR3 length: 15 residues. The CDR3 loop reads CASSAPGQAYNEQFF. CDR3 DNA sequence: TGTGCCAGCAGCGCCCCGGGACAGGCCTACAATGAGCAGTTCTTC.

This clonotype was detected only a few times. The V call is TRBV4-1, the J call TRBJ1-6; TRBD1 aligns across 8 bases. This CDR3 is 16 amino acids long. V gave up 3 bases and J gave up 10 bases; unmatched junction bases: 11. Germline V CDR1 and CDR2: MGHRA, YSYEKL. The CDR3 reads CASSHKGKDRASPLHF. The CDR3 nucleotides are TGCGCCAGCAGCCACAAAGGGAAGGACAGGGCATCACCCCTCCACTTT.

The V call is TRBV29-1, the J call TRBJ1-1, with D maybe TRBD1 (5 bases). The CDR3 sequence is 13 residues long. CDR1 and CDR2 from the germline V gene are SQVTM and ANQGSEA. Trimming took off 3 bases at V and 8 bases at J, with 16 bases between the two ends. The CDR3 region has the DNA TGCAGCGTTGAGAGGGGCCCTGGGTCGGAAGCTTTCTTT. Amino acids: CSVERGPGSEAFF.

The chain couples TRBV7-9 to TRBJ2-1, with D hard to call. V dropped 4 bases and J dropped 9 bases, with 10 bases sitting between them. CDR1 and CDR2 (germline): SEHNR, FQNEAQ (reference sequence). This CDR3 region has 12 residues. CDR3 in amino acids: CASSSTGSEQFF. The CDR3, as DNA: TGTGCCAGCAGCTCGACGGGTTCTGAGCAGTTCTTC. The variable domain in full, with the rest retrieved from reference TRBV7-9 and TRBJ2-1, is DTGVSQNPRHKITKRGQNVTFRCDPISEHNRLYWYRQTLGQGPEFLTYFQNEAQLEKSRLLSDRFSAERPKGSFSTLEIQRTEQGDSAMYLCASSSTGSEQFFGPGTRLTVL.

The chain is built from TRBV20-1 and TRBJ1-4; unclear D gene. The CDR3 runs 14 residues. The V end lost 1 base, the J end lost 8 bases, and 14 bases lay between the germline ends. Germline loops: CDR1 DFQATT, CDR2 SNEGSKA (reference sequence). CDR3 sequence (DNA): TGCAGTGCTAGAGTTGGAGCCTACGAAGAAAAACTGTTTTTT. It yields the protein CSARVGAYEEKLFF.

The rearrangement joins TRBV10-3 to TRBJ2-4; D is unclear. TRBJ2-5 explains the end of the DNA better; the J call may be wrong. Germline-derived CDR1 and CDR2 are ENHRY and SYGVKD. The CDR3 totals 14 residues. The CDR3 DNA sequence: TGTGCCATCAGTGAGGCGACACAGCGAGAGACCCAGTACTTC. This codes for CAISEATQRETQYF.

This clonotype was counted only a few times. The chain combines TRBV20-1 with TRBJ2-1, with 9 bases matching TRBD2. CDR1 is DFQATT, CDR2 SNEGSKA, per germline (reference sequence). The CDR3 spans 15 residues. The V gene end was trimmed by 6 bases and the J gene end by 5 bases; junction bases not matched to a gene: 11. CDR3 residues: CSAFRASGINNEQFF. The CDR3 DNA reads TGCAGTGCATTCCGGGCTAGCGGGATCAACAATGAGCAGTTCTTC.

The chain uses TRBV7-3 and TRBJ2-1; 7 bases fit TRBD2. This CDR3 is 15 amino acids long. Germline-derived CDR1 and CDR2 are SGHTA and FQGTGA. Trimming removed 3 bases from V and 6 bases from J; junction bases left unmatched: 8. The CDR3 protein is CASSFHGTILNEQFF. Written as DNA, the CDR3 is TGTGCCAGCAGCTTTCACGGGACTATTCTCAATGAGCAGTTCTTC.

CDR3 loop: CSVEGIIQPNTEAFF. In DNA, the CDR3 is TGCAGCGTTGAAGGTATAATCCAGCCGAACACTGAAGCTTTCTTT. The rearrangement uses TRBV29-1 and TRBJ1-1; D is undetermined. CDR3 size: 15 residues. Germline V gives CDR1 SQVTM, CDR2 ANQGSEA. Trimming took off 1 base at V and 1 base at J, with 13 bases between the two ends.

The J gene is TRBJ2-2, the V gene TRBV29-1; unclear D gene. Trimming stripped 5 bases from V and 3 bases from J, with 7 bases between. From germline, CDR1 is SQVTM and CDR2 ANQGSEA. CDR3 length equals 12 residues. The CDR3: CSVWADTGELFF. The CDR3 DNA is TGCAGCGTTTGGGCGGACACCGGGGAGCTGTTTTTT.

The chain carries TRBV20-1 and TRBJ2-1; 14 bases line up with TRBD2. V lost 6 bases to trimming and J lost 3 bases; unmatched junction nucleotides: 4. The CDR3 totals 15 residues. Germline loops: CDR1 DFQATT, CDR2 SNEGSKA (reference sequence). The CDR3 loop reads CSARLAGGDYNEQFF. The CDR3 DNA follows: TGCAGTGCACGACTAGCGGGAGGGGACTACAATGAGCAGTTCTTC.

This clonotype was found a few times. The gene calls are TRBV25-1 and TRBJ2-3; D tentatively fits TRBD1 or TRBD2 (5 bases each). The CDR3 covers 11 residues. Trimming removed 8 bases from V and 6 bases from J, with 9 bases in between. Germline values: CDR1 MGHDK, CDR2 SYGVNS. The CDR3 DNA reads TGTGCCAGCGCCTGGGGGGATACGCAGTATTTT. This gives the protein CASAWGDTQYF.

The chain joins TRBV9 to TRBJ2-3, with 12 bases aligning to TRBD1. V gave up 3 bases and J gave up 7 bases; unmatched junction bases: 12. This CDR3 comprises 17 residues. From germline, CDR1 is SGDLS and CDR2 YYNGEE. CDR3 amino acids: CASSAAAGTGGWNTQYF. The CDR3 DNA reads TGTGCCAGCAGCGCCGCGGCGGGGACAGGGGGCTGGAATACGCAGTATTTT.

The chain combines TRBV20-1 with TRBJ1-2, with no clear D. Germline CDR1 is DFQATT and CDR2 is SNEGSKA (reference sequence). The CDR3 runs 13 residues. The V end was cut by 6 bases, the J end by 7 bases, with 18 bases between. This chain's CDR3 is CSASAGLAFGYTF. The CDR3 DNA is TGCAGTGCGTCGGCAGGCTTGGCTTTTGGCTACACCTTC.